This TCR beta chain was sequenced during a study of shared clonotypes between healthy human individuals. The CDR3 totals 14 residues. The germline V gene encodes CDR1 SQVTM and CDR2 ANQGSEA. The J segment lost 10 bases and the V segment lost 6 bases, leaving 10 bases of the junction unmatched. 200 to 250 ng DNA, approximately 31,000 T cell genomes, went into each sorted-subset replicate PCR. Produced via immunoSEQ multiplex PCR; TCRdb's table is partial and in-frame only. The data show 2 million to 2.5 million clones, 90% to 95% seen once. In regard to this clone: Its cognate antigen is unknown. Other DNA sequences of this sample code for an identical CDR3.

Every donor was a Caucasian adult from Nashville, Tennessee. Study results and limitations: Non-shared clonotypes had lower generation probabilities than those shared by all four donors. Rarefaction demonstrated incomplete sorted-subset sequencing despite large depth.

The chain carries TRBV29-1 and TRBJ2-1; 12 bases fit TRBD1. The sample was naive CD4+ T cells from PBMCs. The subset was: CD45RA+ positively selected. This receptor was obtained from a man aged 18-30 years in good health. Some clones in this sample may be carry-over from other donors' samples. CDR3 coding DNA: TGCAGCGTCGAGAGGGGACAGGGGGCAGGAGAGCAGTTCTTC. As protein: CSVERGQGAGEQFF.